These 22 T cell receptor beta chains share one sample of origin, sequenced in a study of CD8+CD57+ T cells in acquired aplastic anemia. Genomic DNA acted as the template from which TCR beta VDJ combination and CDR3 sequence profiling were carried out. MiXCR was run by TCRdb on the reads, yielding one entry per CDR3 protein. Of roughly 160,000 distinct CDR3 sequences listed, over 70% are singletons. Patients included in sequencing had previously demonstrated CD8+CD57+ cell expansion by flow cytometry. Material for sequencing was sorted CD4+, CD8+, or CD8+CD57+ T cells (not recorded which) from PBMCs. The receptors shown here come from a human donor with aplastic anemia.

The chain joins TRBV20-1 to TRBJ1-6; possible D gene TRBD1, 5 bases. V lost 6 bases and J 0 bases, leaving 12 bases between the germline ends. Per the germline V gene, CDR1 is DFQATT and CDR2 is SNEGSKA (reference sequence). The CDR3 contains 15 residues. The CDR3 region is CSAIQGSSYNSPLHF. The CDR3, as DNA: TGCAGTGCGATCCAGGGAAGCTCCTATAATTCACCCCTCCACTTT.

This clonotype appeared a single time. The rearrangement uses TRBV20-1 and TRBJ2-5; unclear D gene. Trimming cost V 3 bases and J 0 bases, with 5 bases left between them. The CDR3 covers 12 residues. Germline CDR1 is DFQATT and CDR2 is SNEGSKA (reference sequence). In DNA form, the CDR3 reads TGCAGTGCTAGCATTGACCAAGAGACCCAGTACTTC. This encodes CSASIDQETQYF.

This clonotype has only one observation. A read error may explain this, as a much larger clone is one base away. V usage is TRBV6-4 and J usage is TRBJ2-1, with D possibly TRBD2 on 5 matching bases. CDR3 length equals 14 residues. Germline loops: CDR1 MRHNA, CDR2 SNTAGT. CDR3: CASSDSSDYSEQFF. CDR3 nucleotide sequence: TGTGCCAGCAGTGACTCGAGTGACTACAGTGAGCAGTTCTTC.

This clonotype was counted only a few times. The J gene is TRBJ2-7, the V gene TRBV24-1; perhaps D is TRBD1 or TRBD2 (5 bases each). V shed 4 bases and J shed 3 bases, with 12 bases lying between them. The CDR3 length is 14 residues. The V gene's germline CDR1 is KGHDR and CDR2 SFDVKD. This chain's CDR3 is CATSDRADFYEQYF. As DNA, the CDR3 is TGTGCCACCAGTGACAGGGCGGACTTCTACGAGCAGTACTTC.

This clonotype came up a few times. V and J are TRBV6-5 and TRBJ2-7, with D possibly being TRBD1 (5 bases). There are 14 residues in the CDR3. Germline V gene sequence: CDR1 MNHEY, CDR2 SVGAGI. Between the trimmed V and J ends, which lost 2 bases and 2 bases, there was a span of 10 bases. The CDR3: CASSYPGQAYEQYF. CDR3 DNA: TGTGCCAGCAGTTACCCCGGACAAGCCTACGAGCAGTACTTC.

This chain connects TRBV25-1 to TRBJ1-1; D might be TRBD1 (5 bases). V was clipped by 5 bases and J by 0 bases, with 13 bases between them. This CDR3 is 15 amino acids long. Looked up from germline, CDR1 is MGHDK and CDR2 is SYGVNS. The CDR3 reads CASSPRTLLNTEAFF. The CDR3 region has the DNA TGTGCCAGCAGTCCCAGGACACTGCTGAACACTGAAGCTTTCTTT.

V and J are TRBV7-2 and TRBJ1-1; no reliable D call. Trimming pared 3 bases from V and 5 bases from J, leaving 10 bases between. CDR1 and CDR2 (germline): SGHTA, FQGNSA. The CDR3 spans 13 residues. CDR3 residues: CASSFRRGTEAFF. In nucleotides, the CDR3 is TGTGCCAGCAGCTTTAGGAGAGGGACTGAAGCTTTCTTT.

This clonotype appeared a few times. The chain carries TRBV15 and TRBJ2-1; 7 positions match TRBD2. V lost 1 base to trimming and J lost 5 bases; unmatched junction nucleotides: 11. This CDR3 spans 17 amino acids. Germline CDR1 is LNHNV and CDR2 is YYDKDF (reference sequence). This CDR3 is CATSRGHPSGIDNEQFF. In nucleotides, the CDR3 is TGTGCCACCAGCAGAGGCCATCCTAGCGGAATAGACAATGAGCAGTTCTTC.

The sample holds a few counts of this clonotype. This chain links TRBV15 with TRBJ2-7, with TRBD2 matching over 7 bases. The CDR3 has 14 residues. V trimming: 6 bases; J trimming: 3 bases; junction bases outside the gene matches: 8. Germline V lookup: CDR1 LNHNV, CDR2 YYDKDF (reference sequence). CDR3 in amino acids: CATSSSGAFYEQYF. The CDR3 coding sequence is TGTGCCACCAGTTCTAGCGGAGCTTTCTACGAGCAGTACTTC. Full variable domain (missing parts from reference TRBV15 and TRBJ2-7): DAMVIQNPRYQVTQFGKPVTLSCSQTLNHNVMYWYQQKSSQAPKLLFHYYDKDFNNEADTPDNFQSRRPNTSFCFLDIRSPGLGDTAMYLCATSSSGAFYEQYFGPGTRLTVT.

The rearrangement joins TRBV29-1 to TRBJ1-1; D not resolved. The CDR3 is 12 amino acids. The V gene lost 4 bases and the J gene lost 2 bases, with 8 bases spanning the gap. Germline V CDR1 and CDR2: SQVTM, ANQGSEA. The CDR3 loop reads CSVVPPNTEAFF. The DNA for the CDR3 is TGCAGCGTTGTACCCCCAAACACTGAAGCTTTCTTT.

The rearrangement uses TRBV9 and TRBJ1-2, with 7 bases lining up with TRBD1. V was pared by 4 bases and J by 4 bases, with 7 bases of the junction left unmatched. The CDR3 covers 14 residues. Germline loops: CDR1 SGDLS, CDR2 YYNGEE. Here the CDR3 reads CASSSPGQSYGYTF. The CDR3 DNA reads as TGTGCCAGCAGCTCCCCGGGACAGAGCTATGGCTACACCTTC.

This clonotype was observed a few times. The chain's CDR3 is CASSVGLDYEQFF. DNA for the CDR3: TGTGCCAGCAGTGTGGGGCTAGATTATGAGCAGTTCTTC. This chain connects TRBV2 to TRBJ2-1; possibly TRBD1 for D (5 bases). Trimming stripped 4 bases from V and 8 bases from J, with 12 bases between. This CDR3 has 13 amino acids. The germline V gene encodes CDR1 SNHLY and CDR2 FYNNEI.

The V gene is TRBV19, the J gene TRBJ2-3, with 11 bases identical to TRBD1. The length of the CDR3 is 14 residues. J gave up 6 bases and V 6 bases, and 5 bases lay outside the gene matches. Germline lookup yields CDR1 LNHDA and CDR2 SQIVND (reference sequence). In DNA form, the CDR3 reads TGTGCCAGTAGAAGGACAGGGGGCCCCGATACGCAGTATTTT. Amino acid sequence: CASRRTGGPDTQYF. The variable domain in full, with the rest retrieved from reference TRBV19 and TRBJ2-3, is DGGITQSPKYLFRKEGQNVTLSCEQNLNHDAMYWYRQDPGQGLRLIYYSQIVNDFQKGDIAEGYSVSREKKESFPLTVTSAQKNPTAFYLCASRRTGGPDTQYFGPGTRLTVL.

This chain connects TRBV6-2 or TRBV6-3 to TRBJ2-5, with D uncertain. Looked up from germline, CDR1 is MNHEY and CDR2 is SVGEGT. CDR3 length equals 16 residues. Between the trimmed V and J ends, which lost 7 bases and 1 base, there was a span of 19 bases. For the CDR3, the DNA is TGTGCCAGCAAATCCAGCACCACGGGTACCCAAGAGACCCAGTACTTC. Amino acids: CASKSSTTGTQETQYF.

The V and J genes are TRBV7-9 and TRBJ2-7, with a possible D match to TRBD2 (6 bases). Germline-derived CDR1 and CDR2 are SEHNR and FQNEAQ (reference sequence). The V end was cut by 5 bases, the J end by 2 bases, with 16 bases between. There are 15 residues in the CDR3. The CDR3 reads CASSPSGTATYEQYF. The CDR3, as DNA: TGTGCCAGCAGCCCTTCTGGGACTGCTACCTACGAGCAGTACTTC.

The V gene is TRBV11-2, the J gene TRBJ2-3; D is unresolved. With 5 bases removed from V and 2 bases from J, the gap between germline ends came to 11 bases. CDR3 size: 14 residues. Looked up from germline, CDR1 is SGHAT and CDR2 is FQNNGV. CDR3 amino acids: CASSLEPHTDTQYF. CDR3 DNA sequence: TGTGCCAGCAGCCTCGAGCCCCACACAGATACGCAGTATTTT.

The gene calls are TRBV5-1 and TRBJ2-1, with D possibly being TRBD1 (7 bases). The V gene's germline CDR1 is SGHRS and CDR2 YFSETQ. V lost 0 bases and J 4 bases, leaving 11 bases between the germline ends. This CDR3 has 15 residues. This chain's CDR3 is CASSLAGGQYNEQFF. CDR3 sequence (DNA): TGCGCCAGCAGCTTGGCCGGGGGACAGTACAATGAGCAGTTCTTC. The whole variable domain, filled in from reference TRBV5-1 and TRBJ2-1, reads KAGVTQTPRYLIKTRGQQVTLSCSPISGHRSVSWYQQTPGQGLQFLFEYFSETQRNKGNFPGRFSGRQFSNSRSEMNVSTLELGDSALYLCASSLAGGQYNEQFFGPGTRLTVL.

The sample holds one count of this clonotype. The chain has TRBV15 and TRBJ2-7, with 12 bases fitting TRBD2. The germline CDR1 and CDR2 sequences are LNHNV and YYDKDF (reference sequence). The CDR3 is 16 residues long. With 5 bases clipped from V and 7 bases from J, the junction kept 12 bases outside the gene matches. CDR3 amino acids: CATSELAGGTLGEQYF. Written as DNA, the CDR3 is TGTGCCACCAGCGAGCTAGCGGGGGGGACGTTGGGGGAGCAGTACTTC.

This clonotype was seen once. One end of the junction does not line up with germline, which may come from a read error. The V and J genes are TRBV20-1 and TRBJ2-3, with D maybe TRBD1 (5 bases). Germline loops: CDR1 DFQATT, CDR2 SNEGSKA (reference sequence). This CDR3 has 14 amino acids. The DNA for the CDR3 is TGCAGTGCCCGCGACCCCACCCGCACAGGTACGCAGTATTTT. Amino acid sequence: CSARDPTRTGTQYF.

The chain carries TRBV4-1 and TRBJ2-5, with 9 positions matching TRBD1. Germline V lookup: CDR1 MGHRA, CDR2 YSYEKL. The CDR3 totals 15 residues. The ends lost 1 base at V and 9 bases at J; junction bases unmatched: 9. DNA of the CDR3: TGCGCCAGCAGCCAAGCACACAGGGGGCGCAACGCCCAGTACTTC. Protein: CASSQAHRGRNAQYF.

The chain is built from TRBV15 and TRBJ2-5; D tentatively fits TRBD1 or TRBD2 (5 bases each). The V gene lost 4 bases and the J gene lost 5 bases, with 23 bases spanning the gap. The germline V gene has CDR1 LNHNV and CDR2 YYDKDF (reference sequence). This CDR3 is 17 amino acids long. CDR3 in DNA: TGTGCCACCAGCACCCATTCCGGGGCTAGGATCGGCGAGACCCAGTACTTC. Translating it yields CATSTHSGARIGETQYF.

This clonotype was seen many times. The rearrangement joins TRBV28 to TRBJ2-7; D is unclear. The germline CDR1 and CDR2 sequences are MDHEN and SYDVKM. V lost 5 bases and J 2 bases, leaving 13 bases between the germline ends. This CDR3 spans 14 amino acids. CDR3 protein: CASSPPKVTYEQYV. As DNA, the CDR3 is TGTGCCAGCAGTCCCCCAAAGGTAACCTACGAGCAGTACGTC.